A selection of T cell receptor beta chains follows, all from one sample in a study of shared T cell receptors in the human thymus. Generated by immunoSEQ multiplex PCR, the TCRdb table keeps only in-frame clones and is missing some. The table records 630,000 or so clones, around 87% of them present only once. These data were also filed under a second study, of human thymus T cells.

The sequencing sample was made of thymocytes. Every receptor here comes from a boy less than two years old with a congenital heart defect. Both conserved end residues are part of each CDR3.

V	J	length	CDR3
TRBV10-2	TRBJ1-5	13	CASSEGRGRCTHF
TRBV6-5	TRBJ2-3	15	CASSYSRGRADTQYF
TRBV28	-	12	CASSLKPYEQYF
TRBV29-1	TRBJ2-3	15	CRDTGTSGDTDTQYF
TRBV10-3	TRBJ2-7	12	CAISLGPYEQYF
TRBV28	TRBJ2-3	13	CASRDRVRDTQYF
TRBV6-4	TRBJ1-2	12	CASRRQGQGYTF
TRBV27	TRBJ1-2	16	CASSFGTDTHFYGYTF
TRBV30	TRBJ2-7	15	CAWSPDKGSGYEQYF
TRBV11-2	TRBJ1-4	12	CASSSGEEKLFF
TRBV4-1	-	16	CASSRGSGGKEHEQYF
TRBV5-5	TRBJ1-5	17	CASSLELLDSCNQPQHF
TRBV18	TRBJ2-7	15	CASSPGTATSYEQYF
TRBV18	TRBJ1-5	12	CASSVRGQPQHF
TRBV6-4	TRBJ1-5	16	CASRAVRPYNNQPQHF
TRBV14	TRBJ2-7	13	CASSPGQGSEQYF
TRBV4-3	TRBJ1-5	14	CASSPNRDGQPQHF
TRBV15	TRBJ1-3	18	CATSRFTANRGSGNTIYF
TRBV4-1	TRBJ1-2	19	CASSLTLGWSGTGNEGYTF
TRBV9	TRBJ1-6	14	CASSLKGGNSPLHF
TRBV28	TRBJ2-5	14	CASSQGQDQETQYF
TRBV27	TRBJ2-3	15	CASSFRDRGTDTQYF
TRBV4-3	TRBJ2-7	13	CASSQVRDYEQYF
TRBV28	TRBJ1-1	11	CASSWGGEAFF
TRBV30	TRBJ1-1	14	CAWSANRRNTEAFF
TRBV2	TRBJ1-2	17	CASRHDTAHFLPNGYTF
TRBV18	TRBJ2-7	14	CASSPSRLDYEQYF
TRBV2	TRBJ2-1	15	CASGPAVGSYNEQFF
TRBV4-1	TRBJ1-5	16	CASSQESQVSNQPQHF
TRBV5-5	TRBJ1-6	17	CASSLQTGQGVTSPLHF
TRBV7-2	TRBJ2-7	14	CASSLSGFPYEQYF
TRBV4-1	TRBJ1-5	15	CASSQDLVSNQPQHF
TRBV5-4	TRBJ1-1	17	CASSCAQSTGEGTEAFF
TRBV4-3	TRBJ2-7	17	CASSRTPLAVSPYEQYF
TRBV2	TRBJ2-2	13	CALHSGRTGELFF
TRBV4-3	TRBJ1-4	14	CASGQYKVNEKLFF
TRBV14	TRBJ2-6	17	CASSQENGDSGANVLTF
TRBV29-1	-	18	CSVIWGAQEAGAMYEQYF
TRBV11-2	TRBJ2-7	14	CASSTDGNAYEQYF
TRBV28	TRBJ2-5	13	CASSDREKETQYF
TRBV5-6	TRBJ1-2	14	CASSPGGGNGGYTF
TRBV14	TRBJ1-2	14	CASSQNQGGYGYTF
TRBV4-1	TRBJ1-5	15	CASSQDGQGGQPQHF
TRBV5-5	TRBJ1-2	16	CASSPDLYGTNYGYTF
TRBV7-9	TRBJ2-2	18	CASSPYPCGYSNTGELFF
TRBV6-5	TRBJ1-2	14	CASSYLGQDYGYTF
TRBV6-5	TRBJ2-4	11	CASSYNRRQYF
TRBV5-1	TRBJ1-1	17	CASSVTEPGHQNTEAFF
TRBV28	TRBJ2-7	18	CASSLLGGNPGRFYEQYF
TRBV7-2	TRBJ2-5	15	CASSLALVNLETQYF
TRBV27	TRBJ2-2	14	CASSSGWDTGELFF
TRBV5-4	TRBJ2-1	17	CASSLAGTSFSYNEQFF
TRBV7-2	TRBJ1-6	17	CASSQIRGSTYNSPLHF
TRBV18	TRBJ1-4	16	CASSPKREAVEEKLFF
TRBV18	TRBJ1-2	13	CASSPGENYGYTF
TRBV11-3	TRBJ1-5	19	CASSLLGQEIITSGQPQHF
TRBV9	TRBJ1-2	16	CASSPPPGRRDYGYTF